A selection of T cell receptor beta chains follows, all from one sample in a study of beta chain features in type 1 diabetes. Libraries were prepared by immunoSEQ multiplex PCR; TCRdb keeps only in-frame clonotypes and omits some of them. The data contain some 60,000 clones, around three fifths of them singletons. Sequenced: Tregs from blood. These receptors originate from a woman aged 18 to 35 in good health. Each CDR3 is given with its conserved first and last residue. The D gene is left open where the match is weak. Not every row has a clone size; where given, it reads once, few, many or a size class.

d_gene,abundance,v_gene,j_gene,CDR3nt,CDR3aa
-,-,TRBV4-1,TRBJ2-5,TGCGCCAGCAGCCAAGATCGAAGGGGAATTCTGCCGGAGACCCAGTACTTC,CASSQDRRGILPETQYF
-,few,TRBV18,TRBJ2-5,TGTGCCAGCTCACCACCTTTCAGGGCCCAAGAGACCCAGTACTTC,CASSPPFRAQETQYF
-,-,TRBV13,TRBJ2-7,TGTGCCAGCAGCTTAGGCCCGCGGCGGGAGCAGTACTTC,CASSLGPRREQYF
TRBD2,-,TRBV5-4,TRBJ2-4,TGTGCCAGCAGCTGGGGCGGGAGTGCCAAAAACATTCAGTACTTC,CASSWGGSAKNIQYF
TRBD2,-,TRBV5-1,TRBJ2-5,TGCGCCAGCAGCCTTAGCGGGGGGCGCTCGGAGACCCAGTACTTC,CASSLSGGRSETQYF
-,-,TRBV30,TRBJ2-7,TGTGCCTGGAGAGATCGGGGCTACGAGCAGTACTTC,CAWRDRGYEQYF
-,once,TRBV5-1,TRBJ1-1,TGCGCCAGCAGCAGTACGGGGGGCTCGGACACTGAAGCTTTCTTT,CASSSTGGSDTEAFF
-,-,TRBV5-1,TRBJ2-1,TGCGCCAGCAGCCCTTCGGGGGCCTACAATGAGCAGTTCTTC,CASSPSGAYNEQFF
-,-,TRBV7-2,TRBJ2-3,TGTGCCAGCAGCACCCGTGTCGGAGGGCTAGATACGCAGTATTTT,CASSTRVGGLDTQYF
-,-,TRBV4-2,TRBJ2-7,TGTGCCAGCAGCCAAGTTGCGTCGGGAGCTTACGAGCAGTACTTC,CASSQVASGAYEQYF
-,few,TRBV7-9,TRBJ2-3,TGTGCCAGCAGCTTAGCACAGCTTAACACAGATACGCAGTATTTT,CASSLAQLNTDTQYF
-,-,TRBV19,TRBJ1-1,TGTGCCAGTAGACCAGGCGTGAACACTGAAGCTTTCTTT,CASRPGVNTEAFF
-,few,TRBV7-2,TRBJ2-5,TGTGCCAGCAGCTCGACGGGGGAGACCCAGTACTTC,CASSSTGETQYF
TRBD1,-,TRBV11-2,TRBJ1-4,TGTGCCAGCAGCCCGGGGACAGGAGGGGAAAAACTGTTTTTT,CASSPGTGGEKLFF
TRBD1,-,TRBV10-3,TRBJ1-1,TGTGCCATCAGTGAGCGACAGGGCGCGAACACTGAAGCTTTCTTT,CAISERQGANTEAFF
-,once,TRBV6-1,TRBJ1-1,TGTGCCAGCAGTGAAATGGTAGGGAGCAACACTGAAGCTTTCTTT,CASSEMVGSNTEAFF
TRBD1,few,TRBV18,TRBJ1-2,TGTGCCAGCTCACCAAGGACAGGGTTGGGCTACACCTTC,CASSPRTGLGYTF
TRBD1,few,TRBV6-6,TRBJ2-7,TGTGCCAGCAGGGGACAGGGTCAAGGCGAGCAGTACTTC,CASRGQGQGEQYF
-,-,TRBV5-1,TRBJ2-3,TGCGCCAGCAGCTTGGGACATAGGACAGATACGCAGTATTTT,CASSLGHRTDTQYF
TRBD2,-,TRBV7-9,TRBJ2-7,TGTGCCAGCAGCGGGGGGGCCTACGAGCAGTACTTC,CASSGGAYEQYF
TRBD1,-,TRBV7-2,TRBJ2-7,TGTGCCAGCAGCTTAGTGGGCGGACAGGGAGGCTACGAGCAGTACTTC,CASSLVGGQGGYEQYF
TRBD2,-,TRBV5-4,TRBJ2-1,TGTGCCAGCAGCTTGAAACTAGCGGGGAACAATGAGCAGTTCTTC,CASSLKLAGNNEQFF
TRBD2,-,TRBV9,TRBJ2-3,TGTGCCAGCAGCGGGACTAGCGGGACAGATACGCAGTATTTT,CASSGTSGTDTQYF
-,few,TRBV19,TRBJ2-1,TGTGCCAGTAGTTGGGTGGGCACCTACAATGAGCAGTTCTTC,CASSWVGTYNEQFF
-,-,TRBV18,TRBJ1-2,TGTGCCAGCTCACAGGGGCGACCGTATGGCTACACCTTC,CASSQGRPYGYTF
TRBD1,-,TRBV14,TRBJ2-7,TGTGCCAGCAGCCTGACAGGGAGCTCCTACGAGCAGTACTTC,CASSLTGSSYEQYF
-,-,TRBV10-3,TRBJ2-7,TGTGCCAGTGCGACAGGTACCCTCGGGGAGCAGTACTTC,CASATGTLGEQYF
TRBD2,few,TRBV10-3,TRBJ2-3,TGTGCCATCAGTGAAACAGGACTAGCCTCCTCCACAGATACGCAGTATTTT,CAISETGLASSTDTQYF
-,-,TRBV6-6,TRBJ2-7,TGTGCCAGCAGTAACCCAGGTTTTCCCTACGAGCAGTACTTC,CASSNPGFPYEQYF
-,-,TRBV7-9,TRBJ2-5,TGTGCCAGCAGCCTCGGCGGGCTTACGTACCAAGAGACCCAGTACTTC,CASSLGGLTYQETQYF
-,few,TRBV2,TRBJ2-3,TGTGCCAGCAGTGAGAGAGGGATGCGCACAGATACGCAGTATTTT,CASSERGMRTDTQYF
TRBD1,-,TRBV7-2,TRBJ2-1,TGTGCCAGCAGCGTTGGACAGGCTTTCGAGCAGTTCTTC,CASSVGQAFEQFF
-,-,TRBV6-6,TRBJ2-2,TGTGCCAGCAGTTACTCGACCTCCCCGGGATCCGGGGAGCTGTTTTTT,CASSYSTSPGSGELFF
-,few,TRBV5-1,TRBJ1-1,TGCGCCAGCAGCTGGACACGTATGAACACTGAAGCTTTCTTT,CASSWTRMNTEAFF
TRBD2,-,TRBV7-9,TRBJ2-7,TGTGCCAGCAGCCAGGGACTAGCGTTCCACGAGCAGTACTTC,CASSQGLAFHEQYF
-,-,TRBV7-2,TRBJ1-2,TGTGCCAGCAGCTTTACGGTTAACTATGGCTACACCTTC,CASSFTVNYGYTF
-,few,TRBV29-1,TRBJ1-1,TGCAGCGTTGCCCCTTCGGAGGTAGCTTTCTTT,CSVAPSEVAFF